This TCR beta chain was sequenced during a study of T cell responses to AZD1222 COVID-19 vaccine. Assay: immunoSEQ multiplex PCR; the TCRdb copy retains only in-frame clones and omits some. The profile shows some 180,000 clones, 80% to 90% of them singletons. CDR3 length: 17 amino acids. Trimming took 1 base from V and 0 from J, leaving 14 bases between them. Germline values: CDR1 LGHNA, CDR2 YNFKEQ. The sequence derives from an adult in good health. The sample in question was peripheral blood, obtained on day 0 of AZD1222 vaccination. V is TRBV4-2 and J is TRBJ2-3; possibly TRBD1 for D (5 bases). The CDR3 here is CASSQGQKLFSTDTQYF. The CDR3 region has the DNA TGTGCCAGCAGCCAAGGACAGAAACTTTTTAGCACAGATACGCAGTATTTT.